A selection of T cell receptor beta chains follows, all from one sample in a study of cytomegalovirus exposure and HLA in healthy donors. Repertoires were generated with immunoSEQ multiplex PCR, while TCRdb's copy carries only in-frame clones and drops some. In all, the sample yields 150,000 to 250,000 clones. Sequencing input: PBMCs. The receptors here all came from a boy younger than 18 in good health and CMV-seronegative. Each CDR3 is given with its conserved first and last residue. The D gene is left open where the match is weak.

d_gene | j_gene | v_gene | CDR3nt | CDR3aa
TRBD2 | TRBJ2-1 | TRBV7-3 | TGTGCCAGCAGCCTGGGGACTAGCTCCTACAATGAGCAGTTCTTC | CASSLGTSSYNEQFF
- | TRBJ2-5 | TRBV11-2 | TGTGCCAGCAGCTTTTGGCAGGAGACCCAGTACTTC | CASSFWQETQYF
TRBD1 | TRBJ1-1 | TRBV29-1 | TGCAGCGTTGAAGCCCCGGGACAGGGCGGGAACACTGAAGCTTTCTTT | CSVEAPGQGGNTEAFF
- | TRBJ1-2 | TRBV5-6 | TGTGCCAGCAGGGAAGGGGGGGCCGGTGGCTATGGCTACACCTTC | CASREGGAGGYGYTF
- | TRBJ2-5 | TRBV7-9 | TGTGCCAGCAATCCCCACGACGGGGTACAAGAGACCCAGTACTTC | CASNPHDGVQETQYF
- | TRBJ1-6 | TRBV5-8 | TGTGCCAGCAGCTATTTGGTTGCGTCAGGGCTCCCAGGACCCCTCCACTTT | CASSYLVASGLPGPLHF
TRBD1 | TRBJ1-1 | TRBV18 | TGTGCCAGCTCCGAGAGAATACGACAGGGAATTCAAACTGAAGCTTTCTTT | CASSERIRQGIQTEAFF
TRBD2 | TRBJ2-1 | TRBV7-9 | TGTGCCAGCAGCTTAGGGTCGGGGGGAACCTACAATGAGCAGTTCTTC | CASSLGSGGTYNEQFF
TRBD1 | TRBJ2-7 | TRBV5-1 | TGCGCCAGCAGCTGGACCGGGACAGAAGCCTACGAGCAGTACTTC | CASSWTGTEAYEQYF
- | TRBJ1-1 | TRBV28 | TGTGCCAGCAGTTTCTTAACTGAAGCTTTCTTT | CASSFLTEAFF
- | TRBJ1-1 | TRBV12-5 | TGTGCTAGTGGTTTGGTTGAGATGAACACTGAAGCTTTCTTT | CASGLVEMNTEAFF
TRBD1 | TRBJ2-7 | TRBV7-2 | TGTGCCAGCAGCCCCCCCCTTGGAGCAGGGGGCAACGAGCAGTACTTC | CASSPPLGAGGNEQYF
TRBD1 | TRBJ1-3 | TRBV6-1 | TGTGCCTCCCAGAGGGACAGAGCTGGAAACACCATATATTTT | CASQRDRAGNTIYF
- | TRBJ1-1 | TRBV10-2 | TGCGCCAGCGGGTTGACAGCGAACACTGAAGCTTTCTTT | CASGLTANTEAFF
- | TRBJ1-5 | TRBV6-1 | TGTGCCAGCAGAGAAGACACCATCAATAGCAATCAGCCCCAGCATTTT | CASREDTINSNQPQHF